One and the same sample provided the 5 T cell receptor beta chains below, sequenced in a study of OX40 agonist ivuxolimab in advanced cancers. Profiled with immunoSEQ multiplex PCR; TCRdb holds only in-frame clones, not every one. The sample records 50,000 to 70,000 clones, 86% being singletons. The material sequenced was CD4+ or CD8+ T cells sorted from blood, taken in a trial of the OX40 agonist ivuxolimab. The receptors were gathered from an adult with an advanced solid tumor such as melanoma, head and neck, liver or kidney cancer.

The gene calls are TRBV19 and TRBJ1-5; tentatively, D is TRBD1 (5 bases). The length of the CDR3 is 13 residues. V lost 8 bases and J 1 base, leaving 9 bases between the germline ends. From germline, CDR1 is LNHDA and CDR2 SQIVND (reference sequence). The CDR3 sequence: CASGGTSNQPQHF. In DNA, the CDR3 is TGTGCCAGTGGAGGGACGAGCAATCAGCCCCAGCATTTT.

The chain has TRBV28 and TRBJ2-7, with 8 bases identical to TRBD1. After removal of 2 bases from V and 2 bases from J, the junction contained 2 bases not matched to a gene. This CDR3 comprises 14 residues. Germline V gene data show CDR1 as MDHEN and CDR2 as SYDVKM. The CDR3 DNA sequence: TGTGCCAGCAGTTTAGGACAGGGCGCCTACGAGCAGTACTTC. This encodes CASSLGQGAYEQYF.

This clone appeared once. The chain uses TRBV18 and TRBJ2-5; the D gene is possibly TRBD1 (6 bases). V lost 6 bases to trimming and J lost 0 bases, with 11 bases between them. The CDR3 extends over 14 amino acids. CDR1 and CDR2 from the germline V gene are KGHSH and LQKENI. The chain's CDR3 is CASSDKGDQETQYF. CDR3 nucleotides: TGTGCCAGCTCGGACAAGGGGGACCAAGAGACCCAGTACTTC.

This sequence joins TRBV5-6 and TRBJ2-3; 9 positions match TRBD1. J gave up 15 bases and V 3 bases, and 8 bases lay outside the gene matches. The CDR3 has 12 residues. The germline V gene encodes CDR1 SGHDT and CDR2 YYEEEE. CDR3 DNA: TGTGCCAGCAGCTCCTGGGACAGGGAGCTCTATTTT. It specifies CASSSWDRELYF. Full variable domain (rest looked up from reference TRBV5-6 and TRBJ2-3): DAGVTQSPTHLIKTRGQQVTLRCSPKSGHDTVSWYQQALGQGPQFIFQYYEEEERQRGNFPDRFSGHQFPNYSSELNVNALLLGDSALYLCASSSWDRELYFGPGTRLTVL.

This clone occurred a few times. This chain connects TRBV5-4 to TRBJ2-1; 7 bases agree with TRBD2. Germline lookup yields CDR1 SGHNT and CDR2 YYREEE (reference sequence). There are 14 residues in the CDR3. V was pared by 4 bases and J by 7 bases, with 8 bases of the junction left unmatched. CDR3 sequence reads: CASSNGRTVNEQFF. DNA for the CDR3: TGTGCCAGCAGCAACGGGAGGACCGTGAATGAGCAGTTCTTC. Variable domain in full (rest from reference TRBV5-4 and TRBJ2-1): ETGVTQSPTHLIKTRGQQVTLRCSSQSGHNTVSWYQQALGQGPQFIFQYYREEENGRGNFPPRFSGLQFPNYSSELNVNALELDDSALYLCASSNGRTVNEQFFGPGTRLTVL.